This section outlines one TCR beta chain sequence together with its context. Germline-derived CDR1 and CDR2 are SGHTA and FQGNSA. CDR3 length equals 13 residues. Trimming took off 1 base at V and 4 bases at J, with 7 bases between the two ends. This specimen comes from a study of patients and donors after allogeneic stem cell transplantation. Each CDR3 protein gets one entry after TCRdb re-called the RT-PCR reads with MiXCR. This sample has hundreds of thousands of distinct CDR3 sequences, with under 20% found just once. The receptor was derived from a human donor who was either an allogeneic HSCT recipient or a stem cell or donor lymphocyte infusion donor (not recorded which). It is not recorded whose cells these are; they may come from a transplant donor. The chain employs TRBV7-2 and TRBJ2-5; the D is unclear. The sample taken for sequencing was blood, either unsorted or a sorted T cell fraction (not recorded which). CDR3 nucleotide sequence: TGTGCCAGCAGCTTAGTTCGTTCAGAGACCCAGTACTTC. Its translation: CASSLVRSETQYF.